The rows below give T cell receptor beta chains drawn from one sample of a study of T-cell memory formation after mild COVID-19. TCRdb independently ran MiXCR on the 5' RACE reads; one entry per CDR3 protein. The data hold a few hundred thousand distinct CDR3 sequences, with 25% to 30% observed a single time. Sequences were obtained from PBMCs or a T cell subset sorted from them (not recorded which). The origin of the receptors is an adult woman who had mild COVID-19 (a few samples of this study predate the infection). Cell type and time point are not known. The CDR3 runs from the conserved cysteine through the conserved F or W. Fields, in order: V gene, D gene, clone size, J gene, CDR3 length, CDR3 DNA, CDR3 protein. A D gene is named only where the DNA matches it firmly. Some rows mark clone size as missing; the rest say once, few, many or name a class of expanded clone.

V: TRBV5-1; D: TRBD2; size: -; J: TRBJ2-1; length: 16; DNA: TGCGCCAGCAGCTCGTGGGCGGGGGGGCCCTACAATGAGCAGTTCTTC; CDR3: CASSSWAGGPYNEQFF
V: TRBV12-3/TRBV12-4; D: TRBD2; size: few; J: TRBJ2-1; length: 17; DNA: TGTGCCAGCAGTTCCCCCCTAGCGGAGGGCTCCTACAATGAGCAGTTCTTC; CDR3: CASSSPLAEGSYNEQFF
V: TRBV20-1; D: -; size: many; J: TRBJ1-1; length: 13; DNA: TGCAGTGCTAGTAGTCCCGGGCGGGAGGCAACTTTCTTT; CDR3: CSASSPGREATFF
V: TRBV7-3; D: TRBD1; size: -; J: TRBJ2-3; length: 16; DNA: TGTGCCAGCAGCCCCGGGACAGTTGCTAGCACAGATACGCAGTATTTT; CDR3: CASSPGTVASTDTQYF
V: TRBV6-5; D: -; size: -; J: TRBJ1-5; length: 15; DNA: TGTGCCAGCAGTAGACTAGGGATGGGCAATCAGCCCCAGCATTTT; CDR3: CASSRLGMGNQPQHF
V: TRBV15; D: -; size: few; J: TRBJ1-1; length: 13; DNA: TGTGCCACCAGCAGAGACGGTCGCAGTGAAGCTTTCTTT; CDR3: CATSRDGRSEAFF
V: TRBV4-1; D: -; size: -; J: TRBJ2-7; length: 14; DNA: TGCGCCAGCAGCCAAGGGGACGGGTCCTACGAGCAGTACTTC; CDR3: CASSQGDGSYEQYF
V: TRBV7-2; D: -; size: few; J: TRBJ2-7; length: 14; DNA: TGTGCCAGCAGCCCTCGGAAAGGGACCTACGAGCAGTACTTC; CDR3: CASSPRKGTYEQYF
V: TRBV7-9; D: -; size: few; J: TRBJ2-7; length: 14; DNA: TGTGCCAGCAGCTTACGGGAGAACTTTTACGAGCAGTACTTC; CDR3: CASSLRENFYEQYF
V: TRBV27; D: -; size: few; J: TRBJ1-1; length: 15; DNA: TGTGCCAGCAGTTTAAGGGCGGGATCGAACACTGAAGCTTTCTTT; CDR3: CASSLRAGSNTEAFF
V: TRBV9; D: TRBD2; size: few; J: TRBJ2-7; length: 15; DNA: TGTGCCAGCAGCGTGAATGGGGAGGGGTCGGCCGAGCAGTACTTC; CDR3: CASSVNGEGSAEQYF
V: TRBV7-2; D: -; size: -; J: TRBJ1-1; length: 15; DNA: TGTGCCAGCAGCTTAGGAGGGCTTGGGAACACTGAAGCTTTCTTT; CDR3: CASSLGGLGNTEAFF
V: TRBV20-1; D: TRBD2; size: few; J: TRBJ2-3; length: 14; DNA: TGCAGTGCAGAAAGGCGGGGGGGCACAGATACGCAGTATTTT; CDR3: CSAERRGGTDTQYF
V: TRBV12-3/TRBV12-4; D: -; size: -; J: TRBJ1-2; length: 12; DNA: TGTGCCAGCAGCGACCCCACCGGCGGCTACACCTTC; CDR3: CASSDPTGGYTF
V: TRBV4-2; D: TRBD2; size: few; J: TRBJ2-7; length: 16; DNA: TGTGCCAGCAGCCCCGACGCTAGCGGGGGGGCCTACGAGCAGTACTTC; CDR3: CASSPDASGGAYEQYF
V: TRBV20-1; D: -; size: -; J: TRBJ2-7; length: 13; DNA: TGCAGTGCTAGAGAGGTAGCGACCTACGAGCAGTACTTC; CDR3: CSAREVATYEQYF
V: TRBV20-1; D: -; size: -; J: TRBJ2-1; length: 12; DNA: TGCAGTGCTAGTGATACCTTGAATGAGCAGTTCTTC; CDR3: CSASDTLNEQFF
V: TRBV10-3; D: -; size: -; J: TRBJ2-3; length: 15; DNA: TGTGCCATCAGGGGCGGGGGCGCGCCCACAGATACGCAGTATTTT; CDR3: CAIRGGGAPTDTQYF
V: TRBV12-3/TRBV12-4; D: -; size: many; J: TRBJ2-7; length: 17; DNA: TGTGCCAGCAGTTTTAGACAGGCCGCATCGAGAGCCTACGAGCAGTACTTC; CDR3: CASSFRQAASRAYEQYF
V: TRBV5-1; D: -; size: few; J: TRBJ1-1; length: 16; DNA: TGCGCCAGCAGCTTGGGGGCAGGAGTCATGAACACTGAAGCTTTCTTT; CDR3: CASSLGAGVMNTEAFF
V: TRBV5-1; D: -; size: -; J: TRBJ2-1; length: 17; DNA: TGCGCCAGCAGCAAGTTGTACAGTAGCGGCTCCTACAATGAGCAGTTCTTC; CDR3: CASSKLYSSGSYNEQFF
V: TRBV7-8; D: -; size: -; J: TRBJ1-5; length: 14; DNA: TGTGCCAGCGCTCAGCATTATAGCAATCAGCCCCAGCATTTT; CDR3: CASAQHYSNQPQHF
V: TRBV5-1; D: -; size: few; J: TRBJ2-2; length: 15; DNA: TGCGCCAGCAGCCTGGAGGGAAGGAACACCGGGGAGCTGTTTTTT; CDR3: CASSLEGRNTGELFF
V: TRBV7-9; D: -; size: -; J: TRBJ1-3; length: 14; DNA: TGTGCCAGCAGCTACGCCGGGTTTGGAAACACCATATATTTT; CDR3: CASSYAGFGNTIYF
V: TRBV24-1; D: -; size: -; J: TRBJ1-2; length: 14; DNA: TGTGCCACCAGTGATCCTGACAGGAAGCCGGGCTACACCTTC; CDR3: CATSDPDRKPGYTF
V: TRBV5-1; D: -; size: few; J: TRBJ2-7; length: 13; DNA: TGCGCCAGCAGCTTCGATCCCTCCTACGAGCAGTACTTC; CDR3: CASSFDPSYEQYF
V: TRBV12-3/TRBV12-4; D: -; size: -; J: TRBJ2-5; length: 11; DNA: TGTGCCAGCAGCGCTCGATCGGCCCAGTACTTC; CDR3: CASSARSAQYF
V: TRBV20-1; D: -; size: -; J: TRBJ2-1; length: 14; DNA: TGCAGTGCTAGAGTCTCGAGCTCCTACAATGAGCAGTTCTTC; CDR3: CSARVSSSYNEQFF
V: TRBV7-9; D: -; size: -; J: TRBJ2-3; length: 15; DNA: TGTGCCAGCAGCTCCCTCGGGTCTAGCACAGATACGCAGTATTTT; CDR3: CASSSLGSSTDTQYF
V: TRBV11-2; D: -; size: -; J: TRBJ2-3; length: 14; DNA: TGTGCCAGCACACAGGACCGCCGCACAGATACGCAGTATTTT; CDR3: CASTQDRRTDTQYF
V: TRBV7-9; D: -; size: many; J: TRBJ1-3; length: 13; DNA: TGTGCAGGAGGGCTTAGCTCTGGAAACACCATATATTTT; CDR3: CAGGLSSGNTIYF
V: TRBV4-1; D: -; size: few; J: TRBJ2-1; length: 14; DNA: TGCGCCAGCAGCCAGCGACCCGACTGGGATGAGCAGTTCTTC; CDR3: CASSQRPDWDEQFF
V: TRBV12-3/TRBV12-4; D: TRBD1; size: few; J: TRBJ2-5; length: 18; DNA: TGTGCCAGCAGTTTACATACGGGACAGGGGGCAAGGCAAGAGACCCAGTACTTC; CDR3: CASSLHTGQGARQETQYF
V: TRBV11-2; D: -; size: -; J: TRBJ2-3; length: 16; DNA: TGTGCCAGCACCCGATCATGGGGGCGGAGCACAGATACGCAGTATTTT; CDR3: CASTRSWGRSTDTQYF
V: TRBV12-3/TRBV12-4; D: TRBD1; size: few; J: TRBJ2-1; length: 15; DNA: TGTGCCAGCACCCTAATCAGGGGGTTCGGCAATGAGCAGTTCTTC; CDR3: CASTLIRGFGNEQFF
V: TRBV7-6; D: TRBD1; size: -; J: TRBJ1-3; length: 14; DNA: TGTGCCAGCAGCTTCGGGACAGCAGGAAACACCATATATTTT; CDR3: CASSFGTAGNTIYF
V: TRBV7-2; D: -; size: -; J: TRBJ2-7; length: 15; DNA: TGTGCCAGCAGCCGCGGAGCTAGCGAAGCCTACGAGCAGTACTTC; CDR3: CASSRGASEAYEQYF
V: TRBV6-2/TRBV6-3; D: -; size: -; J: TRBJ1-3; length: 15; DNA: TGTGCCAGCAGTCGGATCAGGACCCTCGGAAACACCATATATTTT; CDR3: CASSRIRTLGNTIYF
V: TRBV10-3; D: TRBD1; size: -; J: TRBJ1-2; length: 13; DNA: TGTGCCATGGGACAGGGTGATTTCTATGGCTACACCTTC; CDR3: CAMGQGDFYGYTF
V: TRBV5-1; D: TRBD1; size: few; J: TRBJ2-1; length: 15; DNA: TGCGCCAGCAGCTTGACGGGACAGGCTTGGAATGAGCAGTTCTTC; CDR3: CASSLTGQAWNEQFF
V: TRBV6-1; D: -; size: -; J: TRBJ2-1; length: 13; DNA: TGTGCCAGCAGAAGGAGCTCCTACAATGAGCAGTTCTTC; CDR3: CASRRSSYNEQFF
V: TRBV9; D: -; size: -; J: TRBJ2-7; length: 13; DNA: TGTGCCAGCAGCGTCGGACCCTCTTACGAGCAGTACTTC; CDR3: CASSVGPSYEQYF
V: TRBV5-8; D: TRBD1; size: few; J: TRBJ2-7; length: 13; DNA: TGTGCCAGCAGCTTGGACAGGGGAAACGAGCAGTACTTC; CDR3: CASSLDRGNEQYF
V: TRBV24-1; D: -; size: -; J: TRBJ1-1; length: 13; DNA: TGTGCCACCCGCATGGGGGCCGGCACTGAAGCTTTCTTT; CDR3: CATRMGAGTEAFF
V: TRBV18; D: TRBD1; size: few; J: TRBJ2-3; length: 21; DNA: TGTGCCAGCTCACCAAACCGTGACAGGGGGCCCGGACTGAAAGGCACAGATACGCAGTATTTT; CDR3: CASSPNRDRGPGLKGTDTQYF